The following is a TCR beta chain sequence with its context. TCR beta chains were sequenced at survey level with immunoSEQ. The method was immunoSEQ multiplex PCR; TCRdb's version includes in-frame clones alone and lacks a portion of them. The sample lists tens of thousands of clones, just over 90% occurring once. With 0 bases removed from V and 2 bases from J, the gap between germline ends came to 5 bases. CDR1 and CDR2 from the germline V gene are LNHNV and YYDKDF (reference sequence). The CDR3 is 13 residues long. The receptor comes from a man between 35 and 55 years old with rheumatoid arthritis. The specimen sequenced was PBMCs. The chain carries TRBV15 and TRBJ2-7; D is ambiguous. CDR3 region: CATSRDHTYEQYF. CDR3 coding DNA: TGTGCCACCAGCAGAGATCACACCTACGAGCAGTACTTC.